The 17 T cell receptor beta chains reported below all come from one sample, sequenced in a study of blood T cell repertoires in COVID-19. The assay was immunoSEQ multiplex PCR, and TCRdb's table has in-frame clones only and misses some. The data show about 150,000 clones, 80% to 90% seen once. Source material: peripheral blood. Receptors were obtained from a woman aged 55-69 years with active COVID-19.

The V call is TRBV19, the J call TRBJ2-2, with D perhaps TRBD1 (5 bases). CDR3 length: 14 amino acids. Trimming left V 10 bases short and J 2 bases short, with 14 bases between. Germline loops: CDR1 LNHDA, CDR2 SQIVND (reference sequence). The CDR3 spells CATRGSFNTGELFF. In DNA, the CDR3 is TGTGCCACTAGGGGCTCCTTCAACACCGGGGAGCTGTTTTTT.

This chain uses TRBV9 with TRBJ1-2, with D possibly matching TRBD1 (6 bases). The germline V gene encodes CDR1 SGDLS and CDR2 YYNGEE. Trimming removed 4 bases from V and 4 bases from J, with 17 bases in between. The CDR3 runs 15 residues. CDR3 in amino acids: CASSSGGGGLYGYTF. The DNA for the CDR3 is TGTGCCAGCAGCTCCGGGGGGGGCGGACTCTATGGCTACACCTTC. Full variable domain (missing parts from reference TRBV9 and TRBJ1-2): DSGVTQTPKHLITATGQRVTLRCSPRSGDLSVYWYQQSLDQGLQFLIQYYNGEERAKGNILERFSAQQFPDLHSELNLSSLELGDSALYFCASSSGGGGLYGYTFGSGTRLTVV.

In regard to this clone: The sample holds other DNA sequences that translate to the same CDR3. The chain uses TRBV6-6 and TRBJ2-7, with 8 bases identical to TRBD2. Germline V lookup: CDR1 MNHNY, CDR2 SVGAGI (reference sequence). This CDR3 comprises 16 residues. V was pared by 2 bases and J by 3 bases, with 9 bases of the junction left unmatched. The CDR3 sequence: CASSYRPGGGNYEQYF. As DNA, the CDR3 is TGTGCCAGCAGTTACCGACCGGGGGGGGGAAACTACGAGCAGTACTTC.

CDR3 sequence: CASSFPGQGMRGYTF. DNA for the CDR3: TGTGCCAGCAGCTTTCCGGGACAGGGGATGCGGGGCTACACCTTC. V usage is TRBV11-1 and J usage is TRBJ1-2, with 10 bases that match TRBD1. The CDR3 length is 15 residues. Unmatched junction bases numbered 9, after V lost 3 bases and J lost 8 bases. Germline values: CDR1 SGHAT, CDR2 FQDESV (reference sequence).

The rearrangement links TRBV24-1 to TRBJ1-5, with 8 bases fitting TRBD1. J was trimmed by 0 bases and V by 3 bases; bases with no gene match: 21. The CDR3 totals 22 residues. Germline V gene lookup returns CDR1 KGHDR and CDR2 SFDVKD. DNA for the CDR3: TGTGCCACCAGTGATCAGATAGACAGGGGTTTCGTCTACAGTTATAGCAATCAGCCCCAGCATTTT. Protein product: CATSDQIDRGFVYSYSNQPQHF.

V is TRBV6-2 or TRBV6-3 and J is TRBJ1-1; 10 bases align to TRBD1. The germline V gene has CDR1 MNHEY and CDR2 SVGEGT. The CDR3 is 18 amino acids. With V trimmed by 4 bases and J by 7 bases, 18 bases remained unmatched. The CDR3 nucleotides are TGTGCCAGCAGTTCCCCCCGAAGATCTCCGGGACAGGGGCTTGAAGCTTTCTTT. Translated: CASSSPRRSPGQGLEAFF.

The rearrangement joins TRBV18 to TRBJ2-3; TRBD2 might be the D (5 bases). The CDR3 runs 14 residues. The V and J ends lost 1 base and 2 bases respectively, with 7 bases between them. The germline V gene has CDR1 KGHSH and CDR2 LQKENI. The chain's CDR3 is CASSPLANTDTQYF. The CDR3 DNA follows: TGTGCCAGCTCACCACTAGCGAACACAGATACGCAGTATTTT.

The genes are TRBV3-1 (or the pseudogene TRBV3-2) and TRBJ2-2; possible D gene TRBD2, 6 bases. Per germline, CDR1 LGHDT and CDR2 YNNKEL (reference sequence). The CDR3 extends over 16 amino acids. V shed 4 bases and J shed 2 bases, with 14 bases lying between them. CDR3 loop: CASSLAASSNTGELFF. The CDR3 DNA follows: TGTGCCAGCAGCCTAGCGGCTAGCTCTAACACCGGGGAGCTGTTTTTT.

This chain connects TRBV6-2 or TRBV6-3 to TRBJ2-5; D perhaps matches TRBD2 (6 bases). Trimming took 0 bases from V and 3 from J, leaving 8 bases between them. This CDR3 contains 14 residues. Germline V gives CDR1 MNHEY, CDR2 SVGEGT. CDR3 sequence: CASSYSGGKETQYF. In DNA, the CDR3 is TGTGCCAGCAGTTACTCGGGCGGGAAAGAGACCCAGTACTTC.

The V gene is TRBV5-8, the J gene TRBJ1-3; 7 bases align to TRBD1. Germline V lookup: CDR1 SGHTS, CDR2 YDEGEE. Trimming removed 3 bases from V and 0 bases from J; junction bases left unmatched: 3. The CDR3 totals 15 residues. CDR3 DNA: TGTGCCAGCAGCTCCAGGGGGTTCTCTGGAAACACCATATATTTT. Residues: CASSSRGFSGNTIYF.

Details on this clone: This sample also contains other DNA sequences that code for the same CDR3. DNA for the CDR3: TGTGCCAGCAGTGAAATTAGAACCTATCAAGAGACCCAGTACTTC. Translating gives CASSEIRTYQETQYF. The rearrangement joins TRBV6-1 to TRBJ2-5; D remains ambiguous. This CDR3 comprises 15 residues. V lost 2 bases and J 2 bases, leaving 12 bases between the germline ends. Per the germline V gene, CDR1 is MNHNS and CDR2 is SASEGT.

The chain combines TRBV6-2 or TRBV6-3 with TRBJ2-2; 7 positions agree with TRBD2. V shed 5 bases, J shed 3 bases, and the junction held 15 bases outside the gene matches. From germline, CDR1 is MNHEY and CDR2 SVGEGT. The CDR3 spans 18 residues. This CDR3 reads CASSPPPLWGGDTGELFF. The CDR3 DNA is TGTGCCAGCAGTCCGCCCCCCCTATGGGGGGGGGACACCGGGGAGCTGTTTTTT.

This chain connects TRBV5-1 to TRBJ1-6; 9 bases match TRBD1. Germline loops: CDR1 SGHRS, CDR2 YFSETQ. CDR3 length: 17 amino acids. The junction had 9 bases not matched to a gene; V was cut back by 4 bases and J by 4 bases. CDR3 protein: CASSDTGTGLYNSPLHF. DNA for the CDR3: TGCGCCAGCAGCGATACCGGGACAGGGTTGTATAATTCACCCCTCCACTTT.

This chain connects TRBV27 to TRBJ2-7; TRBD1 agrees at 8 bases. V trimming: 5 bases; J trimming: 5 bases; junction bases outside the gene matches: 5. CDR3 length equals 13 residues. The germline gives CDR1 MNHEY, CDR2 SMNVEV (reference sequence). Written as DNA, the CDR3 is TGTGCCAGCAGTCCCAGGGGGCTCAACGAGCAGTACTTC. It translates to CASSPRGLNEQYF.

The chain joins TRBV2 to TRBJ2-3; 13 bases match TRBD2. The CDR3 contains 16 residues. Germline trimming cut 1 base from V and 5 bases from J; bases unmatched to any gene: 3. Germline V gene data show CDR1 as SNHLY and CDR2 as FYNNEI. The CDR3 coding sequence is TGTGCCAGCAGTGAAGGGACTAGCGGGAGTCGAGATACGCAGTATTTT. Its translation is CASSEGTSGSRDTQYF.

The chain employs TRBV19 and TRBJ1-1; 7 positions agree with TRBD1. With V trimmed by 8 bases and J by 0 bases, 6 bases remained unmatched. This CDR3 is 14 amino acids long. From germline, CDR1 is LNHDA and CDR2 SQIVND (reference sequence). The CDR3 is CASARDRMNTEAFF. DNA of the CDR3: TGTGCCAGTGCTCGGGACAGAATGAACACTGAAGCTTTCTTT.

The chain combines TRBV7-9 with TRBJ2-1, with 8 bases lining up with TRBD2. The length of the CDR3 is 17 residues. The V gene end was trimmed by 4 bases and the J gene end by 0 bases; junction bases not matched to a gene: 8. Per germline, CDR1 SEHNR and CDR2 FQNEAQ (reference sequence). CDR3 bases: TGTGCCAGCAGCTATCCGAGAGCGGGAGACTCCTACAATGAGCAGTTCTTC. Translation: CASSYPRAGDSYNEQFF. Filled out from reference TRBV7-9 and TRBJ2-1, the complete variable domain reads DTGVSQNPRHKITKRGQNVTFRCDPISEHNRLYWYRQTLGQGPEFLTYFQNEAQLEKSRLLSDRFSAERPKGSFSTLEIQRTEQGDSAMYLCASSYPRAGDSYNEQFFGPGTRLTVL.